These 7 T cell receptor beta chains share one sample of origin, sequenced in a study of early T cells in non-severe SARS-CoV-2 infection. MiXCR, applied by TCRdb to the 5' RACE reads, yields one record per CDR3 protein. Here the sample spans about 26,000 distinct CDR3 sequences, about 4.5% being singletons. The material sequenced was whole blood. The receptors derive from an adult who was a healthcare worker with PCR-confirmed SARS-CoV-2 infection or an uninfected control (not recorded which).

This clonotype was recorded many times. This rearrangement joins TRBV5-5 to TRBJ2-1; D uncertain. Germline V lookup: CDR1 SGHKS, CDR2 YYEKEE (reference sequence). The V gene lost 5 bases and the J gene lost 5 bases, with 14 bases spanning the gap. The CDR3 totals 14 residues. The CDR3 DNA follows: TGTGCCAGCAGTCGTACCGGGTCCCACAATGAGCAGTTCTTC. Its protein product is CASSRTGSHNEQFF. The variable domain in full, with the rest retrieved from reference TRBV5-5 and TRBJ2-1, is DAGVTQSPTHLIKTRGQQVTLRCSPISGHKSVSWYQQVLGQGPQFIFQYYEKEERGRGNFPDRFSARQFPNYSSELNVNALLLGDSALYLCASSRTGSHNEQFFGPGTRLTVL.

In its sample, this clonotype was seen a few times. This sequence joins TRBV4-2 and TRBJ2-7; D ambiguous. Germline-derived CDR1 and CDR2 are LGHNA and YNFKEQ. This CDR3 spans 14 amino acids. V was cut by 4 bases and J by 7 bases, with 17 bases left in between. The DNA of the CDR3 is TGTGCCAGCAGCCCCACGCGTGGAACTAAAGAGCAGTACTTC. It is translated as CASSPTRGTKEQYF.

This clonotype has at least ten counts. The CDR3 region is CASGRQNQETQYF. Here the CDR3 DNA reads TGCGCCAGCGGAAGACAGAATCAAGAGACCCAGTACTTC. The chain recombines TRBV5-1 with TRBJ2-5, with D possibly TRBD1 on 5 matching bases. CDR1 is SGHRS, CDR2 YFSETQ, per germline. Deletions cut 7 bases from V and 2 bases from J, with 12 bases between. There are 13 residues in the CDR3.

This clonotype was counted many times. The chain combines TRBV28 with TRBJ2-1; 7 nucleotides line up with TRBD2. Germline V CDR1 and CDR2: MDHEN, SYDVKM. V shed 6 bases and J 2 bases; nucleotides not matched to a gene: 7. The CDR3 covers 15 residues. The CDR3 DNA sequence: TGTGCCAGCAGGTTCCCGGCGGGGGCCTACAATGAGCAGTTCTTC. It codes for CASRFPAGAYNEQFF.

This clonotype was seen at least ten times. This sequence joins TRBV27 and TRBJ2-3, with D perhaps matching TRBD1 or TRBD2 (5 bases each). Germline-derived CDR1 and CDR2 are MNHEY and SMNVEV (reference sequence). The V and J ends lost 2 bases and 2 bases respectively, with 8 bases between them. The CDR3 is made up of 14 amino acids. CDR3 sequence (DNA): TGTGCCAGCAGTTTACGAGGGGTCACAGATACGCAGTATTTT. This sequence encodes CASSLRGVTDTQYF.

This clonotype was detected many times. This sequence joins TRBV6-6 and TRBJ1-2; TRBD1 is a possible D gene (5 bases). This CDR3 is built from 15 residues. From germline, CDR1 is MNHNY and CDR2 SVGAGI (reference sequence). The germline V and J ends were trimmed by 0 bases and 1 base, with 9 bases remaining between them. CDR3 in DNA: TGTGCCAGCAGTTACTCGATGGGGGTTAACTATGGCTACACCTTC. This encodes CASSYSMGVNYGYTF.

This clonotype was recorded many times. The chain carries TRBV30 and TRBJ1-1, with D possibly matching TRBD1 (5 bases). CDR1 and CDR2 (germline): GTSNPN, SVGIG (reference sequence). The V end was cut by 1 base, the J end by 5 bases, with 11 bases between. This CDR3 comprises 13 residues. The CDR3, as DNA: TGTGCCTGGAGTGCTGCGGGGGGGACTGAAGCTTTCTTT. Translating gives CAWSAAGGTEAFF.